Listed here are 18 T cell receptor beta chains from one sample, sequenced in a study of T-cell memory formation after mild COVID-19. One entry per CDR3 protein, called by TCRdb with MiXCR from the 5' RACE reads. The table lists about 560,000 distinct CDR3 sequences, less than 25% of them singletons. Input material: PBMCs or a T cell subset sorted from them (not recorded which). The receptors originated from an adult woman who had mild COVID-19 (a few samples of this study predate the infection). Cell type and time point are not known.

The chain employs TRBV7-9 and TRBJ2-1; D is uncertain. CDR3 size: 16 residues. Germline assignment: CDR1 SEHNR and CDR2 FQNEAQ (reference sequence). Deletions cut 0 bases from V and 5 bases from J, with 14 bases between. CDR3 bases: TGTGCCAGCAGCTTAGCAATAGGCCTACCCGACAATGAGCAGTTCTTC. Protein: CASSLAIGLPDNEQFF.

V usage is TRBV15 and J usage is TRBJ2-7; the D is unclear. With 0 bases removed from V and 2 bases from J, the gap between germline ends came to 8 bases. The CDR3 is 14 amino acids. The germline CDR1 and CDR2 sequences are LNHNV and YYDKDF (reference sequence). DNA for the CDR3: TGTGCCACCAGCAGAGATATCGGAACCTACGAGCAGTACTTC. Its translation: CATSRDIGTYEQYF.

The CDR3 region is CASRLASANTGELFF. The DNA for the CDR3 is TGTGCCAGCAGACTAGCCTCGGCGAACACCGGGGAGCTGTTTTTT. J is TRBJ2-2 and V is TRBV12-3 or TRBV12-4, with D perhaps matching TRBD2 (6 bases). This CDR3 comprises 15 residues. The germline V and J ends were trimmed by 6 bases and 0 bases, with 11 bases remaining between them.

This clonotype appeared a few times. The rearrangement links TRBV6-5 to TRBJ2-7, with D perhaps matching TRBD2 (5 bases). Germline V lookup: CDR1 MNHEY, CDR2 SVGAGI. Trimming cost V 5 bases and J 6 bases, with 11 bases left between them. The CDR3 covers 12 residues. The CDR3 region has the DNA TGTGCCAGCAGTCAGCGGACCGGCGAGCAGTACTTC. Amino acid sequence: CASSQRTGEQYF.

There are many counts of this clonotype. V usage is TRBV6-5 and J usage is TRBJ2-5, with TRBD2 matching 12 bases. V shed 10 bases, J shed 6 bases, and the junction held 9 bases outside the gene matches. The germline gives CDR1 MNHEY, CDR2 SVGAGI. This CDR3 is 14 amino acids long. The CDR3, as DNA: TGTGCCACCAAACTAGCGGGGGGCGAGAAGACCCAGTACTTC. Translating gives CATKLAGGEKTQYF.

In its sample, this clonotype was seen a few times. The gene calls are TRBV15 and TRBJ2-1; 9 bases map to TRBD1. CDR1 is LNHNV, CDR2 YYDKDF, per germline (reference sequence). This CDR3 spans 15 amino acids. After removal of 1 base from V and 6 bases from J, the junction contained 4 bases not matched to a gene. CDR3 coding DNA: TGTGCCACCAGCAGAGCCGGGACAGGGACCAATGAGCAGTTCTTC. Translated: CATSRAGTGTNEQFF.

This clonotype was seen more than once but under ten times. The gene calls are TRBV29-1 and TRBJ1-2; D gene uncertain. CDR1 SQVTM and CDR2 ANQGSEA come from the germline V gene. Between the trimmed V and J ends, which lost 0 bases and 1 base, there was a span of 9 bases. The CDR3 contains 14 residues. The chain's CDR3 is CSVEDVASNYGYTF. CDR3 bases: TGCAGCGTTGAAGATGTTGCCAGTAACTATGGCTACACCTTC.

CDR3 DNA sequence: TGTGCCAGTAGTATGGGGAATAACTATGGCTACACCTTC. It specifies CASSMGNNYGYTF. The chain combines TRBV19 with TRBJ1-2; D gene ambiguous. This CDR3 has 13 residues. Trimming left V 3 bases short and J 1 base short, with 6 bases between. Germline V gives CDR1 LNHDA, CDR2 SQIVND (reference sequence).

The chain couples TRBV11-3 to TRBJ2-3; TRBD2 aligns across 14 bases. Germline CDR1 reads SGHNT; CDR2 reads YENEEA. Germline trimming cut 4 bases from V and 3 bases from J; bases unmatched to any gene: 6. This CDR3 is 17 amino acids long. The CDR3 bases are TGTGCCAGCAGCTCCCGACTAGCGGGAGGGTTTACAGATACGCAGTATTTT. Translating gives CASSSRLAGGFTDTQYF.

In its sample, this clonotype was seen a few times. The gene calls are TRBV5-1 and TRBJ1-2; D unclear. The germline gives CDR1 SGHRS, CDR2 YFSETQ. The CDR3 loop spans 14 amino acids. Deletions cut 0 bases from V and 4 bases from J, with 10 bases between. The CDR3 reads CASSLDEGAYGYTF. CDR3 DNA: TGCGCCAGCAGCTTGGATGAAGGTGCCTATGGCTACACCTTC.

The chain links TRBV6-5 to TRBJ1-2, with a tentative D call TRBD1 (5 bases). Trimming pared 0 bases from V and 6 bases from J, leaving 17 bases between. This CDR3 has 16 amino acids. The germline CDR1 and CDR2 sequences are MNHEY and SVGAGI. In nucleotides, the CDR3 is TGTGCCAGCAGTTACTCCCCGACAGCCAAGGGGAATGGCTACACCTTC. Encoded protein: CASSYSPTAKGNGYTF.

This clonotype occurred a few times. This chain connects TRBV4-3 to TRBJ2-1; D is undetermined. CDR1 and CDR2 from the germline V gene are LGHNA and YSLEER. The CDR3 totals 18 residues. The germline V and J ends were trimmed by 4 bases and 0 bases, with 19 bases remaining between them. CDR3 residues: CASSPEAKGFGSYNEQFF. The DNA for the CDR3 is TGCGCCAGCAGCCCTGAGGCCAAGGGTTTTGGCTCCTACAATGAGCAGTTCTTC.

V is TRBV6-1 and J is TRBJ1-1; 7 bases map to TRBD1. This CDR3 has 13 amino acids. The trim removed 11 bases at V and 1 base at J, leaving 7 bases unmatched. Germline V gene sequence: CDR1 MNHNS, CDR2 SASEGT. The CDR3 nucleotides are TGTGCCGGGACCGGGACAGAGAACACTGAAGCTTTCTTT. Amino acids: CAGTGTENTEAFF.

This clonotype has a single count. This rearrangement joins TRBV6-5 to TRBJ1-1; a possible D gene is TRBD1 (5 bases). V was clipped by 0 bases and J by 4 bases, with 12 bases between them. Germline-derived CDR1 and CDR2 are MNHEY and SVGAGI. The CDR3 runs to 15 residues. CDR3 nucleotides: TGTGCCAGCAGTTACTCGAACCAGGGCCGCACTGAAGCTTTCTTT. It is translated as CASSYSNQGRTEAFF.

The chain uses TRBV4-1 and TRBJ2-2, with 8 bases aligning to TRBD2. Unmatched junction bases numbered 10, after V lost 1 base and J lost 9 bases. This CDR3 has 16 residues. Germline values: CDR1 MGHRA, CDR2 YSYEKL. The CDR3 region has the DNA TGCGCCAGCAGCCAAGCGGGGGGGCTGGGGAATTGGGAGCTGTTTTTT. Translated, it gives CASSQAGGLGNWELFF.

This chain connects TRBV4-1 to TRBJ2-7; D tentatively fits TRBD1 or TRBD2 (6 bases each). Trimming shortened V by 4 bases and J by 4 bases, and 17 bases separated the two germline ends. This CDR3 is 15 amino acids long. Per germline, CDR1 MGHRA and CDR2 YSYEKL. Written as DNA, the CDR3 is TGCGCCAGCAGCCCCGAGGCGAGGGGGGTTTACGAGCAGTACTTC. Encoded protein: CASSPEARGVYEQYF.

The genes are TRBV29-1 and TRBJ1-2; 9 positions match TRBD1. This CDR3 is 16 amino acids long. V gave up 1 base and J gave up 2 bases; unmatched junction bases: 8. From germline, CDR1 is SQVTM and CDR2 ANQGSEA. The CDR3: CSVEARGQGENYGYTF. In nucleotides, the CDR3 is TGCAGCGTTGAAGCCCGGGGACAGGGAGAGAACTATGGCTACACCTTC.

This clonotype came up a few times. The V call is TRBV4-2, the J call TRBJ2-7; TRBD2 matches 11 bases. This CDR3 has 15 residues. J was trimmed by 3 bases and V by 2 bases; bases with no gene match: 3. Germline V gives CDR1 LGHNA, CDR2 YNFKEQ. CDR3 loop: CASSQSGTSGYEQYF. The CDR3, as DNA: TGTGCCAGCAGCCAATCCGGGACTAGCGGCTACGAGCAGTACTTC.